The 17 T cell receptor beta chains listed next were all sequenced from one sample in a study of T cell responses to AZD1222 COVID-19 vaccine. TCRdb's table, derived via immunoSEQ multiplex PCR, lists solely in-frame clones and lacks some. The sample carries about 140,000 clones, more than 90% recorded once. The source was peripheral blood, collected on day 0 of AZD1222 vaccination. These TCRs come from an adult in good health.

The chain employs TRBV28 and TRBJ2-7; D unresolved. Germline CDR1 and CDR2: MDHEN and SYDVKM. The CDR3 covers 12 residues. Trimming shortened V by 7 bases and J by 3 bases, and 10 bases separated the two germline ends. In DNA, the CDR3 is TGTGCCAGCACCTCGGGCAACTACGAGCAGTACTTC. Translated, it gives CASTSGNYEQYF.

The DNA for the CDR3 is TGTGCCAGCAGTGCCGGCCGCATGGGGGGCAATCAGCCCCAGCATTTT. As protein: CASSAGRMGGNQPQHF. The chain is built from TRBV2 and TRBJ1-5; a weak D match, TRBD1 (5 bases). Germline CDR1 SNHLY, CDR2 FYNNEI. The CDR3 runs 16 residues. Trimming shortened V by 4 bases and J by 2 bases, and 15 bases separated the two germline ends.

The chain carries TRBV24-1 and TRBJ2-2, with D uncertain. The germline CDR1 and CDR2 sequences are KGHDR and SFDVKD. V was cut by 5 bases and J by 4 bases, with 10 bases left in between. The CDR3 runs to 14 residues. The CDR3 DNA follows: TGTGCCACCAGTGTGGGTCAGCCCACCGGGGAGCTGTTTTTT. It specifies CATSVGQPTGELFF.

This chain connects TRBV4-1 to TRBJ1-5; TRBD1 agrees at 9 bases. The CDR3 is made up of 19 amino acids. Germline values: CDR1 MGHRA, CDR2 YSYEKL. Losses at the gene ends were 0 bases for V and 11 bases for J; bases not matched to a gene: 20. The CDR3 bases are TGCGCCAGCAGCCAAGATCTTTCGGGGACAGGGTCCGCGTCTTCGGCCCAGCATTTT. Residues: CASSQDLSGTGSASSAQHF.

The chain links TRBV9 to TRBJ2-1, with 11 bases lining up with TRBD2. CDR3 size: 15 residues. Germline V gene data show CDR1 as SGDLS and CDR2 as YYNGEE. V shed 0 bases, J shed 8 bases, and the junction held 4 bases outside the gene matches. The CDR3 protein is CASSVGLAGGYEQFF. The CDR3 nucleotides are TGTGCCAGCAGCGTAGGGCTAGCGGGAGGTTATGAGCAGTTCTTC.

This chain connects TRBV5-5 to TRBJ1-5; a possible D gene is TRBD1 (6 bases). CDR3 length equals 13 residues. CDR1 and CDR2 from the germline V gene are SGHKS and YYEKEE (reference sequence). Trimming took off 2 bases at V and 7 bases at J, with 10 bases between the two ends. CDR3 in amino acids: CASSLDQGQPQHF. Written as DNA, the CDR3 is TGTGCCAGCAGCTTAGACCAGGGGCAGCCCCAGCATTTT. Full variable domain (missing parts from reference TRBV5-5 and TRBJ1-5): DAGVTQSPTHLIKTRGQQVTLRCSPISGHKSVSWYQQVLGQGPQFIFQYYEKEERGRGNFPDRFSARQFPNYSSELNVNALLLGDSALYLCASSLDQGQPQHFGDGTRLSIL.

This rearrangement joins TRBV15 to TRBJ1-5; D gene uncertain. CDR1 and CDR2 from the germline V gene are LNHNV and YYDKDF (reference sequence). This CDR3 is 15 amino acids long. V lost 0 bases and J 3 bases, leaving 9 bases between the germline ends. The CDR3 DNA is TGTGCCACCAGCAGAGATCGACAACTCAATCAGCCCCAGCATTTT. This sequence encodes CATSRDRQLNQPQHF.

This chain links TRBV21-1 with TRBJ2-7; no DNA check was done on the table's D call, TRBD2. TRBV21-1 is a pseudogene segment. CDR3 length equals 15 residues. The CDR3 DNA reads as TGTGCCAGCAGATCATTAAGCCGGAGCTCCTACGAGCAGTACTTC. It codes for CASRSLSRSSYEQYF.

This clone was counted once. The genes are TRBV19 and TRBJ1-2; D gene unclear. The CDR3 is made up of 14 amino acids. CDR1 LNHDA and CDR2 SQIVND come from the germline V gene (reference sequence). The V end lost 7 bases, the J end lost 7 bases, and 19 bases lay between the germline ends. The CDR3 DNA reads TGTGCCAGTACCGCCGGCTATCCCCCTGCTGGCTACACCTTC. Encoded protein: CASTAGYPPAGYTF.

V usage is TRBV4-3 and J usage is TRBJ1-1; possibly TRBD1 for D (5 bases). V was pared by 3 bases and J by 6 bases, with 17 bases between. There are 15 residues in the CDR3. Per the germline V gene, CDR1 is LGHNA and CDR2 is YSLEER. The CDR3 is CASSQIIHGASEAFF. The CDR3 region has the DNA TGCGCCAGCAGCCAGATAATACACGGGGCTTCTGAAGCTTTCTTT.

This rearrangement joins TRBV5-4 to TRBJ2-2, with 8 bases lining up with TRBD2. The CDR3 spans 15 residues. The germline V gene encodes CDR1 SGHNT and CDR2 YYREEE (reference sequence). J was trimmed by 4 bases and V by 5 bases; bases with no gene match: 7. The CDR3 spells CASSRSGSGTGELFF. The CDR3 DNA reads as TGTGCCAGCAGTAGGAGCGGGAGCGGCACCGGGGAGCTGTTTTTT.

The rearrangement uses TRBV7-2 and TRBJ2-1, with 8 bases that match TRBD2. Germline CDR1 SGHTA, CDR2 FQGNSA. V lost 0 bases to trimming and J lost 7 bases; unmatched junction nucleotides: 8. The CDR3 consists of 16 residues. This CDR3 is CASSLALGREGNEQFF. CDR3 coding DNA: TGTGCCAGCAGCTTAGCACTGGGTCGGGAGGGGAATGAGCAGTTCTTC. Looking up the rest from reference TRBV7-2 and TRBJ2-1 gives the full variable domain: GAGVSQSPSNKVTEKGKDVELRCDPISGHTALYWYRQSLGQGLEFLIYFQGNSAPDKSGLPSDRFSAERTGGSVSTLTIQRTQQEDSAVYLCASSLALGREGNEQFFGPGTRLTVL.

The J gene is TRBJ2-3, the V gene TRBV19, with D tentatively TRBD2 (6 bases). The germline V gene has CDR1 LNHDA and CDR2 SQIVND (reference sequence). This CDR3 comprises 16 residues. V shed 4 bases and J shed 4 bases, with 18 bases lying between them. This chain's CDR3 is CASSTGGRIKADTQYF. CDR3 sequence (DNA): TGTGCCAGTAGTACCGGAGGGCGAATCAAAGCAGATACGCAGTATTTT.

The V call is TRBV5-1, the J call TRBJ1-6, with 9 bases aligning to TRBD1. Looked up from germline, CDR1 is SGHRS and CDR2 is YFSETQ. This CDR3 spans 14 amino acids. The ends lost 2 bases at V and 7 bases at J; junction bases unmatched: 1. The CDR3 coding sequence is TGCGCCAGCAGCTTCGACAGGGGGAATTCACCCCTCCACTTT. It yields the protein CASSFDRGNSPLHF.

The rearrangement joins TRBV19 to TRBJ2-5; D not resolved. The CDR3 loop spans 11 amino acids. Germline V CDR1 and CDR2: LNHDA, SQIVND (reference sequence). V lost 5 bases, J lost 4 bases, and 5 bases lay in between. Here the CDR3 reads CASSGRETQYF. CDR3 coding DNA: TGTGCCAGTAGTGGACGAGAGACCCAGTACTTC.

The chain combines TRBV9 with TRBJ2-7, with D unclear. The CDR3 runs to 14 residues. V was trimmed by 0 bases and J by 2 bases, leaving 9 bases between them. CDR1 and CDR2 (germline): SGDLS, YYNGEE. CDR3 sequence reads: CASSVGQLTYEQYF. The CDR3 coding sequence is TGTGCCAGCAGCGTAGGCCAGCTAACCTACGAGCAGTACTTC. Full variable domain (missing parts from reference TRBV9 and TRBJ2-7): DSGVTQTPKHLITATGQRVTLRCSPRSGDLSVYWYQQSLDQGLQFLIQYYNGEERAKGNILERFSAQQFPDLHSELNLSSLELGDSALYFCASSVGQLTYEQYFGPGTRLTVT.

The chain couples TRBV5-1 to TRBJ2-5; D not resolved. The V gene's germline CDR1 is SGHRS and CDR2 YFSETQ. The V gene lost 5 bases and the J gene lost 3 bases, with 11 bases spanning the gap. The CDR3 contains 13 residues. In DNA, the CDR3 is TGCGCCAGCAGTAGGGCAAGGGAAGAGACCCAGTACTTC. Its translation is CASSRAREETQYF.